The 17 T cell receptor beta chains reported below all come from one sample, sequenced in a study of identical twins. Each CDR3 protein gets one entry after TCRdb re-called the 5' RACE reads with MiXCR. Of about 340,000 distinct CDR3 sequences listed, around 12% are singletons. These data are also associated with another study on yellow fever vaccine responses in identical twins.

Sequencing was performed on CD8+ T cells sorted from blood. Every receptor here comes from a woman aged 18-35 years in good health.

This clonotype was counted a few times. This chain joins TRBV7-9 and TRBJ2-7; TRBD2 matches at 8 bases. J lost 3 bases, V lost 5 bases, and 9 bases had no gene match. The germline V gene encodes CDR1 SEHNR and CDR2 FQNEAQ (reference sequence). The CDR3 length is 15 residues. Here the CDR3 reads CASSQTSGGHYEQYF. The CDR3 DNA reads as TGTGCCAGCAGCCAAACCAGCGGGGGCCACTACGAGCAGTACTTC.

The chain joins TRBV7-6 to TRBJ2-1; 13 bases line up with TRBD2. V gave up 4 bases and J gave up 2 bases; unmatched junction bases: 8. This CDR3 region has 18 residues. Germline lookup yields CDR1 SGHVS and CDR2 FNYEAQ. The CDR3 protein is CASSWGTSGIETYNEQFF. The CDR3 DNA is TGTGCCAGCAGCTGGGGGACTAGCGGGATTGAGACCTACAATGAGCAGTTCTTC.

This clonotype came up a few times. This sequence joins TRBV20-1 and TRBJ1-1; D uncertain. The V end was cut by 3 bases, the J end by 11 bases, with 13 bases between. Germline V lookup: CDR1 DFQATT, CDR2 SNEGSKA (reference sequence). This CDR3 is 11 amino acids long. For the CDR3, the DNA is TGCAGTGCTAGTGCACCCTCTGCTGCTTTCTTT. Its protein product is CSASAPSAAFF.

V is TRBV27 and J is TRBJ1-1; D perhaps matches TRBD1 (5 bases). The CDR3 is made up of 13 amino acids. V gave up 4 bases and J gave up 7 bases, with 13 bases separating them. The V gene's germline CDR1 is MNHEY and CDR2 SMNVEV (reference sequence). The DNA for the CDR3 is TGTGCCAGCAGTTACGGGACTCAAGGTGAAGCTTTCTTT. It yields the protein CASSYGTQGEAFF.

The chain employs TRBV28 and TRBJ2-1, with TRBD2 identical over 8 bases. V lost 7 bases to trimming and J lost 8 bases; unmatched junction nucleotides: 7. Germline values: CDR1 MDHEN, CDR2 SYDVKM. This CDR3 region has 13 residues. The CDR3 DNA sequence: TGTGCCAGCACCACCGGGGGGGATGATGAGCAGTTCTTC. Its protein product is CASTTGGDDEQFF.

This clonotype was found many times. CDR3 nucleotide sequence: TGTGCCAGCAGTCGACTAGCGGGGGGTGACACAGATACGCAGTATTTT. Protein product: CASSRLAGGDTDTQYF. The chain couples TRBV12-3 or TRBV12-4 to TRBJ2-3; TRBD2 agrees at 13 bases. With 5 bases clipped from V and 2 bases from J, the junction kept 4 bases outside the gene matches. The CDR3 loop spans 16 amino acids.

The V call is TRBV15, the J call TRBJ2-7; D possibly corresponds to TRBD1 (6 bases). This CDR3 is 15 amino acids long. The germline V gene has CDR1 LNHNV and CDR2 YYDKDF (reference sequence). V was shortened by 0 bases and J by 0 bases, with 9 bases between the two germline ends. The CDR3 coding sequence is TGTGCCACCAGCAGAGACGGGACAACCTCCTACGAGCAGTACTTC. Translating it yields CATSRDGTTSYEQYF.

The chain has TRBV29-1 and TRBJ2-1, with 9 bases lining up with TRBD2. V dropped 4 bases and J dropped 7; count of bases not matched to a gene: 5. The germline V gene encodes CDR1 SQVTM and CDR2 ANQGSEA. The CDR3 covers 13 residues. The CDR3 DNA reads TGCAGCGTTGTTGGCGGGAGGGGGAATGAGCAGTTCTTC. It is translated as CSVVGGRGNEQFF.

The rearrangement links TRBV5-6 to TRBJ2-1; D is unclear. Germline V gene data show CDR1 as SGHDT and CDR2 as YYEEEE. The CDR3 consists of 16 residues. The V and J ends lost 4 bases and 1 base respectively, with 15 bases between them. Here the CDR3 reads CASSQVVLQSYNEQFF. DNA for the CDR3: TGTGCCAGCAGCCAAGTTGTGCTACAGTCCTACAATGAGCAGTTCTTC. The full variable domain, completed using reference TRBV5-6 and TRBJ2-1, is DAGVTQSPTHLIKTRGQQVTLRCSPKSGHDTVSWYQQALGQGPQFIFQYYEEEERQRGNFPDRFSGHQFPNYSSELNVNALLLGDSALYLCASSQVVLQSYNEQFFGPGTRLTVL.

This clonotype was seen a few times. This chain connects TRBV19 to TRBJ2-2; the D gene is possibly TRBD1 (5 bases). This CDR3 has 15 amino acids. V was cut by 3 bases and J by 5 bases, with 13 bases left in between. CDR1 LNHDA and CDR2 SQIVND come from the germline V gene (reference sequence). The CDR3 DNA sequence: TGTGCCAGTAGTATCGGGCAGGGAAGGACCGGGGAGCTGTTTTTT. This sequence encodes CASSIGQGRTGELFF.

The rearrangement joins TRBV11-3 to TRBJ2-7; D is undetermined. CDR1 and CDR2 from the germline V gene are SGHNT and YENEEA. The V end lost 3 bases, the J end lost 0 bases, and 9 bases lay between the germline ends. This CDR3 region has 14 residues. CDR3 amino acids: CASSLRATSYEQYF. The CDR3 DNA is TGTGCCAGCAGCTTGAGAGCAACCTCCTACGAGCAGTACTTC.

The chain links TRBV6-1 to TRBJ2-7, with TRBD1 matching 9 bases. V shed 4 bases, J shed 2 bases, and the junction held 3 bases outside the gene matches. The germline V gene encodes CDR1 MNHNS and CDR2 SASEGT. The CDR3 has 14 amino acids. The CDR3 loop reads CASSGDREPYEQYF. CDR3 nucleotides: TGTGCCAGCAGTGGGGACAGGGAGCCCTACGAGCAGTACTTC.

This clonotype has a handful of counts. The J gene is TRBJ2-1, the V gene TRBV7-9; tentative D call: TRBD2 (5 bases). Germline V gene data show CDR1 as SEHNR and CDR2 as FQNEAQ (reference sequence). The germline V and J ends were trimmed by 7 bases and 1 base, with 14 bases remaining between them. This CDR3 is 15 amino acids long. For the CDR3, the DNA is TGTGCCAGCATCTCGGGGTTGGGGTCCTACAATGAGCAGTTCTTC. This sequence encodes CASISGLGSYNEQFF.

This clonotype showed up just a few times. V and J are TRBV4-1 and TRBJ2-3; no clear D gene. The V gene's germline CDR1 is MGHRA and CDR2 YSYEKL. The CDR3 runs 14 residues. V lost 3 bases to trimming and J lost 2 bases, with 9 bases between them. The CDR3: CASSHGSFTDTQYF. For the CDR3, the DNA is TGCGCCAGCAGCCACGGATCTTTCACAGATACGCAGTATTTT.

The CDR3 spells CASSATSGGYEQYV. The DNA for the CDR3 is TGCGCCAGCAGCGCGACTAGCGGGGGGTACGAGCAGTACGTC. The V gene is TRBV5-1, the J gene TRBJ2-7; 13 bases align to TRBD2. The length of the CDR3 is 14 residues. The V gene's germline CDR1 is SGHRS and CDR2 YFSETQ. V lost 4 bases and J lost 4; bases outside the gene matches: 2.

Only a few counts were recorded for this clonotype. The V and J genes are TRBV12-3 or TRBV12-4 and TRBJ2-7, with 7 positions matching TRBD1. The CDR3 runs to 14 residues. Trimming took 5 bases from V and 5 from J; bases not matched to a gene: 9. The CDR3 protein is CASSTTGSADEQYF. The CDR3 DNA is TGTGCCAGCAGTACGACAGGGAGCGCGGACGAGCAGTACTTC.

This clonotype was observed a handful of times. The V call is TRBV7-9, the J call TRBJ2-7; 12 positions match TRBD2. This CDR3 comprises 15 residues. The trim removed 4 bases at V and 4 bases at J, leaving 5 bases unmatched. Germline-derived CDR1 and CDR2 are SEHNR and FQNEAQ (reference sequence). The CDR3 region is CASSSRTSGDYEQYF. The CDR3 DNA reads as TGTGCCAGCAGCTCCAGGACTAGCGGGGATTACGAGCAGTACTTC.